Described below is a single T cell receptor (beta chain) sequence and its context. Its antigen is undetermined. These data originate in a study of post-analysis software for immune sequencing data. Study details: Relapsing-remitting, secondary progressive and progressive-relapsing forms of multiple sclerosis all featured among disease courses. Study observations and caveats: Compared with controls, patients showed significantly lower normalized Chao1 diversity. F-measure co-clustering was strong for batch-matched samples. In patients, five TRBV segments were more frequent than in controls, with TRBV5-6, TRBV5-1 and TRBV20-1 among them.

Prepared libraries of TCR beta cDNA carried unique molecular identifiers. T cells numbering roughly 1 to 10 million yielded roughly 500,000 cDNA molecules. TCRdb processed the PCR reads anew with MiXCR; each CDR3 protein has one entry. Among about 430,000 distinct CDR3 sequences, about 40% were seen once, and the ten largest hold approximately 7.7%. V was clipped by 2 bases and J by 8 bases, with 16 bases between them. In germline, CDR1 is ENHRY, CDR2 SYGVKD. CDR3 length equals 15 residues. Sequences were obtained from blood. The source of this sequence is a girl aged 2-15 years with multiple sclerosis. The chain has TRBV10-3 and TRBJ2-4; D could derive from TRBD1 or TRBD2 (5 bases each). This chain's CDR3 is CAISERAGSTDIQYF. As DNA, the CDR3 is TGTGCCATCAGTGAGAGGGCAGGGAGTACGGACATTCAGTACTTC.